Listed below are T cell receptor beta chains from one sample, sequenced in a study of shared T cell receptors in the human thymus. Assay used: immunoSEQ multiplex PCR; TCRdb lists only in-frame clones, some missing. Of 720,000 or so clones listed, 70% to 90% are singletons. These data also formed part of another study, on human thymus T cells.

Sequencing input: thymocytes. The source is a girl under three years old with a congenital heart defect. Each CDR3 is given with its conserved first and last residue. A D gene is named only where the DNA matches it firmly. Some rows have no size entry. The others give once, few or many, or a class for an expanded clone.

d_gene: TRBD1; abundance: few; j_gene: TRBJ1-5; v_gene: TRBV5-5; CDR3nt: TGTGCCAGCAGCCCCGGGACAGGGAGCAATCAGCCCCAGCATTTT; CDR3aa: CASSPGTGSNQPQHF
d_gene: .; abundance: .; j_gene: TRBJ2-5; v_gene: TRBV11-2; CDR3nt: TGTGCCAGCAGGCCAGGGTCAGAGACCCAGTACTTC; CDR3aa: CASRPGSETQYF
d_gene: .; abundance: few; j_gene: TRBJ1-4; v_gene: TRBV5-1; CDR3nt: TGCGCCAGCAGCTTGGGGCCGACTAATGAAAAACTGTTTTTT; CDR3aa: CASSLGPTNEKLFF
d_gene: .; abundance: .; j_gene: TRBJ2-1; v_gene: TRBV7-8; CDR3nt: TGTGCCAGCAGCTTAAGTGTATCTCAGCGGCGGGGAAACCTGTACAATGAGCAGTTCTTC; CDR3aa: CASSLSVSQRRGNLYNEQFF
d_gene: TRBD1; abundance: .; j_gene: TRBJ2-1; v_gene: TRBV27; CDR3nt: TGTGCCAGCAGCCTACAGGGGCTTGCCTACAATGAGCAGTTCTTC; CDR3aa: CASSLQGLAYNEQFF
d_gene: TRBD1; abundance: .; j_gene: TRBJ1-1; v_gene: TRBV14; CDR3nt: TGTGCCAGCAGCCATTTTTCAGACAGGGAGAAGGGTACTGAAGCTTTCTTT; CDR3aa: CASSHFSDREKGTEAFF
d_gene: TRBD1; abundance: .; j_gene: TRBJ1-4; v_gene: TRBV14; CDR3nt: TGTGCCAGCAGCCAAGGTCAGGGGGCCTCTGAAAAACTGTTTTTT; CDR3aa: CASSQGQGASEKLFF
d_gene: TRBD2; abundance: once; j_gene: TRBJ2-2; v_gene: TRBV10-3; CDR3nt: TGTGCCATCAGTGAGCTGGTAGCGGGGGGCTCGAACACCGGGGAGCTGTTTTTT; CDR3aa: CAISELVAGGSNTGELFF
d_gene: TRBD1; abundance: .; j_gene: TRBJ1-4; v_gene: TRBV5-1; CDR3nt: TGCGCCAGCAGCCTCGGGACAGGGGGCTATGAAAAACTGTTTTTT; CDR3aa: CASSLGTGGYEKLFF
d_gene: .; abundance: .; j_gene: TRBJ2-7; v_gene: TRBV25-1; CDR3nt: TGTGCCAGTTCGAGATCCGGCCCCCGGGACACCTCCTACGAGCAGTACTTC; CDR3aa: CASSRSGPRDTSYEQYF
d_gene: .; abundance: .; j_gene: TRBJ1-1; v_gene: TRBV7-8; CDR3nt: TGTGCCAGCAGCTTATCGCGGCAGAAAACATTCGTCACTGAAGCTTTCTTT; CDR3aa: CASSLSRQKTFVTEAFF
d_gene: .; abundance: .; j_gene: TRBJ1-1; v_gene: TRBV5-6; CDR3nt: TGTGCCAGCAGCCCCCGTTTGGGAGAGGCTTTCTTT; CDR3aa: CASSPRLGEAFF
d_gene: TRBD1; abundance: .; j_gene: TRBJ2-3; v_gene: TRBV11-1; CDR3nt: TGTGCCAGCAGCTCCAGACAGGGGGACACAGATACGCAGTATTTT; CDR3aa: CASSSRQGDTDTQYF
d_gene: .; abundance: once; j_gene: TRBJ1-5; v_gene: TRBV28; CDR3nt: TGTGCCAGCAGTTTATCTGGACAGCATTCCTATAGCAATCAGCCCCAGCATTTT; CDR3aa: CASSLSGQHSYSNQPQHF
d_gene: .; abundance: once; j_gene: TRBJ2-5; v_gene: TRBV6-5; CDR3nt: TGTGCCAGCAGTTACCCCCCAGGACAGTACCAAGAGACCCAGTACTTC; CDR3aa: CASSYPPGQYQETQYF
d_gene: .; abundance: few; j_gene: TRBJ1-1; v_gene: TRBV14; CDR3nt: TGTGCCAGCAGCCAAGTTGCTTCCCACATGAACACTGAAGCTTTCTTT; CDR3aa: CASSQVASHMNTEAFF
d_gene: .; abundance: .; j_gene: TRBJ2-1; v_gene: TRBV4-1; CDR3nt: TGCGCCAGCAGCCCGGAACCTAGCGCCCCAAGCTCCTACAATGAGCAGTTCTTC; CDR3aa: CASSPEPSAPSSYNEQFF
d_gene: TRBD1; abundance: .; j_gene: TRBJ1-5; v_gene: TRBV4-3; CDR3nt: TGCGCCAGCAGCCAAGATTGGAGGACAGGAGGACAGCCCCAGCATTTT; CDR3aa: CASSQDWRTGGQPQHF
d_gene: .; abundance: once; j_gene: TRBJ1-6; v_gene: TRBV27; CDR3nt: TGTGCCAGCAGTCAACTAGGTCGGCACTTCTATAATTCACCCCTCCACTTT; CDR3aa: CASSQLGRHFYNSPLHF
d_gene: .; abundance: .; j_gene: TRBJ2-7; v_gene: TRBV7-2; CDR3nt: TGTGCCAGCAGCTTATGTCTGGGTTGGAGGGAGATCGCCTACGAGCAGTACTTC; CDR3aa: CASSLCLGWREIAYEQYF
d_gene: .; abundance: .; j_gene: TRBJ1-2; v_gene: TRBV14; CDR3nt: TGTGCCAGCAGCCGCGTCCCTAGCGCGGTCTACACCTTC; CDR3aa: CASSRVPSAVYTF
d_gene: .; abundance: few; j_gene: TRBJ1-2; v_gene: TRBV2; CDR3nt: TGTGCCAGCAGTGAAGCGCCGGCCAGGGTAGTCTATGGCTACACCTTC; CDR3aa: CASSEAPARVVYGYTF
d_gene: TRBD2; abundance: .; j_gene: TRBJ2-7; v_gene: TRBV7-6; CDR3nt: TGTGCCAGCAGCTTAAGTGCGGGGGGCCCCTACGAGCAGTACTTC; CDR3aa: CASSLSAGGPYEQYF
d_gene: TRBD1; abundance: .; j_gene: TRBJ2-3; v_gene: TRBV28; CDR3nt: TGTGCCTCAAGCCACGGGACAGGCCCATTGGATACGCAGTATTTT; CDR3aa: CASSHGTGPLDTQYF
d_gene: .; abundance: .; j_gene: TRBJ2-5; v_gene: TRBV5-6; CDR3nt: TGTGCCAGCAGCTTGTGGGTGACTCAGCCCCAAGAGACCCAGTACTTC; CDR3aa: CASSLWVTQPQETQYF
d_gene: .; abundance: .; j_gene: TRBJ1-4; v_gene: TRBV2; CDR3nt: TGTGCCAGCTCGGGGATGGATAATGAAAAACTGTTTTTT; CDR3aa: CASSGMDNEKLFF
d_gene: .; abundance: .; j_gene: TRBJ2-7; v_gene: TRBV6-4; CDR3nt: TGTGCCAGCAGTGACTCGGGGCCAGAGAACGGAGCAACTTTCGAGCAGTACTTC; CDR3aa: CASSDSGPENGATFEQYF
d_gene: TRBD1; abundance: .; j_gene: TRBJ1-2; v_gene: TRBV5-6; CDR3nt: TGTGCCAGCAGCATCCGACAGGGAGAGGACAGGGGCTACACCTTC; CDR3aa: CASSIRQGEDRGYTF
d_gene: TRBD1; abundance: .; j_gene: TRBJ2-2; v_gene: TRBV6-1; CDR3nt: TGTGCCTGTCCGGACAGGGTACCCGGGGAGCTGTTTTTT; CDR3aa: CACPDRVPGELFF
d_gene: .; abundance: .; j_gene: TRBJ2-5; v_gene: TRBV5-6; CDR3nt: TGTGCCAGCAGCGCCGCGGACCAAGAGACCCAGTACTTC; CDR3aa: CASSAADQETQYF
d_gene: .; abundance: .; j_gene: TRBJ1-5; v_gene: TRBV28; CDR3nt: TGTGCCCTAGGGTCCGGGACAAAAAGCAATCAGCCCCAGCATTTT; CDR3aa: CALGSGTKSNQPQHF
d_gene: .; abundance: .; j_gene: TRBJ1-1; v_gene: TRBV10-3; CDR3nt: TGTGCCATCAGTGAGTCGGGTGGAGGGAGGGACACTGAAGCTTTCTTT; CDR3aa: CAISESGGGRDTEAFF
d_gene: .; abundance: .; j_gene: TRBJ2-7; v_gene: TRBV19; CDR3nt: TGTGCCAGTAGTTGGCGGACTAACTCCTACGAGCAGTACTTC; CDR3aa: CASSWRTNSYEQYF
d_gene: .; abundance: .; j_gene: TRBJ2-5; v_gene: TRBV28; CDR3nt: TGTGCCAGCAGCGACAGGGGAGGGGAGACCCAGTACTTC; CDR3aa: CASSDRGGETQYF
d_gene: .; abundance: .; j_gene: TRBJ1-1; v_gene: TRBV6-6; CDR3nt: TGTGCCAGCAGTTTGGAAGCGTGGTACACTGAAGCTTTCTTT; CDR3aa: CASSLEAWYTEAFF
d_gene: .; abundance: .; j_gene: TRBJ2-5; v_gene: TRBV7-2; CDR3nt: TGTGCCAGCAGCCTATCGAAGGAGACCCAGTACTTC; CDR3aa: CASSLSKETQYF
d_gene: TRBD1; abundance: .; j_gene: TRBJ2-2; v_gene: TRBV5-8; CDR3nt: TGTGCCAGCAGCTTGGACAGGGGCGAGGCCGGGGAGCTGTTTTTT; CDR3aa: CASSLDRGEAGELFF
d_gene: .; abundance: .; j_gene: TRBJ1-5; v_gene: TRBV5-1; CDR3nt: TGCGCCACCCGCTCGACAGTTGCTTGTCAGCCCCAGCATTTT; CDR3aa: CATRSTVACQPQHF
d_gene: .; abundance: .; j_gene: TRBJ1-2; v_gene: TRBV5-1; CDR3nt: TGCGCCAGCAGCTTGGGCAGGGGTGATAACTATGGCTACACCTTC; CDR3aa: CASSLGRGDNYGYTF
d_gene: .; abundance: once; j_gene: TRBJ1-1; v_gene: TRBV19; CDR3nt: TGTGCCAGTGGGGGGGCGGGGATGAACACTGAAGCTTTCTTT; CDR3aa: CASGGAGMNTEAFF
d_gene: TRBD1; abundance: .; j_gene: TRBJ1-2; v_gene: TRBV14; CDR3nt: TGTGCCAGCAGCCACTTCAAGGGGACAGAAAACTATGGCTACACCTTC; CDR3aa: CASSHFKGTENYGYTF
d_gene: .; abundance: .; j_gene: TRBJ1-5; v_gene: TRBV4-1; CDR3nt: TGCGCCAGCAGCCAAGAAGGACTGGGAAAACTTCAGCCCCAGCATTTT; CDR3aa: CASSQEGLGKLQPQHF
d_gene: TRBD1; abundance: .; j_gene: TRBJ2-1; v_gene: TRBV11-2; CDR3nt: TGTGCCAGCAGCTTAGGGGGACAGTACAATGAGCAGTTCTTC; CDR3aa: CASSLGGQYNEQFF
d_gene: TRBD1; abundance: .; j_gene: TRBJ2-7; v_gene: TRBV7-3; CDR3nt: TGTGCCAGCAGCTCCTTAGGGGGCCCTTACGAGCAGTACTTC; CDR3aa: CASSSLGGPYEQYF
d_gene: TRBD2; abundance: .; j_gene: TRBJ2-1; v_gene: TRBV7-9; CDR3nt: TGTGCCAGCAGCCTATTGCGCGGGGGGCGAAGGAATGAGCAGTTCTTC; CDR3aa: CASSLLRGGRRNEQFF